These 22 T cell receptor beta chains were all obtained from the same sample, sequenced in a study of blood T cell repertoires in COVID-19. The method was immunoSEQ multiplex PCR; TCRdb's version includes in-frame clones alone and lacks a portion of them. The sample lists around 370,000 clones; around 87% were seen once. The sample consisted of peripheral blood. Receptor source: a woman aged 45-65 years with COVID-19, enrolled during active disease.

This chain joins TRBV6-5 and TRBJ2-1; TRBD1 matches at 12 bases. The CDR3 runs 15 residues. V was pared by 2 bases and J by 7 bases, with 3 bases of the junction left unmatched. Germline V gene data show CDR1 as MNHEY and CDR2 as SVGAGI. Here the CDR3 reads CASSYPGQGANEQFF. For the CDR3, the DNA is TGTGCCAGCAGTTACCCGGGACAGGGGGCGAATGAGCAGTTCTTC.

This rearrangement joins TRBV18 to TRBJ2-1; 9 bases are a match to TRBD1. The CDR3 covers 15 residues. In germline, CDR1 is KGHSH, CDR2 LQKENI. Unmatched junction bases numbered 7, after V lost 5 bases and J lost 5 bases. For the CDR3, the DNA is TGTGCCAGCTCAGCGGGGACAGGGATGGACAATGAGCAGTTCTTC. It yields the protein CASSAGTGMDNEQFF.

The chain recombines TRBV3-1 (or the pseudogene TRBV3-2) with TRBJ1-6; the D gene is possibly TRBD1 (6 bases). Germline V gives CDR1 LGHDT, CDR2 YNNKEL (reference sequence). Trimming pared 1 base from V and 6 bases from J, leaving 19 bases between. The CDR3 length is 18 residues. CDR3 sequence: CASSQVRGGYFGNSPLHF. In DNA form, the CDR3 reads TGTGCCAGCAGCCAAGTTAGGGGGGGTTATTTCGGTAATTCACCCCTCCACTTT.

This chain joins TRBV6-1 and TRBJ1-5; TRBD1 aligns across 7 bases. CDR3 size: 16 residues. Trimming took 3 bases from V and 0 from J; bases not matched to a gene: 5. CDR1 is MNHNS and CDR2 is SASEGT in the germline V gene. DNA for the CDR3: TGTGCCAGCAGTGAGATGGGACAGTATAGCAATCAGCCCCAGCATTTT. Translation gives CASSEMGQYSNQPQHF.

DNA for the CDR3: TGTGCCAGCAGCTTGCCCGAACGACAGGGAAAAGAGACCCAGTACTTC. Amino acids: CASSLPERQGKETQYF. V is TRBV5-4 and J is TRBJ2-5; TRBD1 matches at 7 bases. The V gene's germline CDR1 is SGHNT and CDR2 YYREEE (reference sequence). The length of the CDR3 is 16 residues. J was trimmed by 3 bases and V by 1 base; bases with no gene match: 9. The whole variable domain, remainder taken from reference TRBV5-4 and TRBJ2-5, is ETGVTQSPTHLIKTRGQQVTLRCSSQSGHNTVSWYQQALGQGPQFIFQYYREEENGRGNFPPRFSGLQFPNYSSELNVNALELDDSALYLCASSLPERQGKETQYFGPGTRLLVL.

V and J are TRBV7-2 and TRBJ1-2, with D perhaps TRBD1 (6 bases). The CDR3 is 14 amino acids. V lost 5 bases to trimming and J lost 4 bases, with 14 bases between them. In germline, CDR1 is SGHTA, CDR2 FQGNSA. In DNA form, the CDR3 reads TGTGCCAGCAGCCCTGGGGCAGGGGCCTATGGCTACACCTTC. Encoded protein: CASSPGAGAYGYTF.

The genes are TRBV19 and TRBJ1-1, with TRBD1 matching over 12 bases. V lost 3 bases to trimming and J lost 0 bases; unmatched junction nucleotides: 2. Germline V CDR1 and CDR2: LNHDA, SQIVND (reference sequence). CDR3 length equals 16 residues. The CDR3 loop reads CASSMGQGAMNTEAFF. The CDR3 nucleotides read TGTGCCAGTAGTATGGGACAGGGGGCTATGAACACTGAAGCTTTCTTT.

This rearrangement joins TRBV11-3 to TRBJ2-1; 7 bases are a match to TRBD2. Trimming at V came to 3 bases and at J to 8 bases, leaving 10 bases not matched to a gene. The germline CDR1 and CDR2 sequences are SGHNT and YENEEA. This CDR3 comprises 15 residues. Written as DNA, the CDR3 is TGTGCCAGCAGCTTGGGGGGGACCCTAACGGATGAGCAGTTCTTC. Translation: CASSLGGTLTDEQFF.

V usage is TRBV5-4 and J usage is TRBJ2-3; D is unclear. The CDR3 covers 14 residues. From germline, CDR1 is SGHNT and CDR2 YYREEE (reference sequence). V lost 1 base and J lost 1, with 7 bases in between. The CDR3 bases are TGTGCCAGCAGCTTGCCCCGGGGCACAGATACGCAGTATTTT. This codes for CASSLPRGTDTQYF.

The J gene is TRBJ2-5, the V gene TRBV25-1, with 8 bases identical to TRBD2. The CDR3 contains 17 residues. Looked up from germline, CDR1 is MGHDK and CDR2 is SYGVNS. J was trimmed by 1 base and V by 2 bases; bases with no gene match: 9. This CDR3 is CASSEAPGREAQETQYF. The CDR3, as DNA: TGTGCCAGCAGTGAAGCCCCTGGGCGGGAGGCCCAAGAGACCCAGTACTTC.

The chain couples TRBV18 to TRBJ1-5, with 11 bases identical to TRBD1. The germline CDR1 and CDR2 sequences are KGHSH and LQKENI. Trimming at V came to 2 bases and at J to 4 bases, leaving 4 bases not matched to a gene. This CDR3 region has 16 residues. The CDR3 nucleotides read TGTGCCAGCTCACCAAAGGGACAGGGGGTGAATCAGCCCCAGCATTTT. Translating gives CASSPKGQGVNQPQHF.

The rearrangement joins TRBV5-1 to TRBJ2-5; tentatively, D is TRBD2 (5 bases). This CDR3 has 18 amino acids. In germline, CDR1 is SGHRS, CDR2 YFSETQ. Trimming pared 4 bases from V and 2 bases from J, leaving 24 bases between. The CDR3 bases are TGCGCCAGCAGCCTAAGCGGTGGGCCGAGCCAAAAGCAAGAGACCCAGTACTTC. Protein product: CASSLSGGPSQKQETQYF.

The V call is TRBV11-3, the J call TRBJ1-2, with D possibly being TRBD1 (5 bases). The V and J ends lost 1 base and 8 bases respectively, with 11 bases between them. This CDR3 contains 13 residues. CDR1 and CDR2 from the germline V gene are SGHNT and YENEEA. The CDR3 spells CASSLGGYGGYTF. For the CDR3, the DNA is TGTGCCAGCAGCTTAGGGGGCTACGGCGGCTACACCTTC.

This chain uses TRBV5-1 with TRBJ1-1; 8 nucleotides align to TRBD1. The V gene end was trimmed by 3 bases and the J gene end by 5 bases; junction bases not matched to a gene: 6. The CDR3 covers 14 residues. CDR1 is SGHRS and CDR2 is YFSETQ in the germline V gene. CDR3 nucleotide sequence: TGCGCCAGCAGCTATACAGGGGGAAGGACTGAAGCTTTCTTT. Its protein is CASSYTGGRTEAFF. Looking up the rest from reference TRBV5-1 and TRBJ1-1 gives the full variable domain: KAGVTQTPRYLIKTRGQQVTLSCSPISGHRSVSWYQQTPGQGLQFLFEYFSETQRNKGNFPGRFSGRQFSNSRSEMNVSTLELGDSALYLCASSYTGGRTEAFFGQGTRLTVV.

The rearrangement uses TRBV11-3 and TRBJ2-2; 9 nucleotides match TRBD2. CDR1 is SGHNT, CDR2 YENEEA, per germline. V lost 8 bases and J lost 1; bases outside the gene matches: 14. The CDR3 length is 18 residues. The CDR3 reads CASRGGVGIAVNTGELFF. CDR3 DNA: TGTGCCAGCCGCGGGGGGGTAGGAATAGCGGTGAACACCGGGGAGCTGTTTTTT.

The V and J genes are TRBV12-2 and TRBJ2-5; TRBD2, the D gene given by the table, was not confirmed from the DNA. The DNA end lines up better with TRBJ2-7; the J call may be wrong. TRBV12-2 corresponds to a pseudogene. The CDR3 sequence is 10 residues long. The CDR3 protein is CAPPPYEQYF. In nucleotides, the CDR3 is TGTGCCCCTCCTCCCTACGAGCAGTACTTC.

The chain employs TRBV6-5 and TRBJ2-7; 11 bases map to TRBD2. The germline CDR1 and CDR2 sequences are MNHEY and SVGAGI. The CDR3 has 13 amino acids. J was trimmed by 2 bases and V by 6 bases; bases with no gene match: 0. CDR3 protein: CASRLAGAYEQYF. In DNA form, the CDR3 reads TGTGCCAGCAGACTAGCGGGAGCCTACGAGCAGTACTTC.

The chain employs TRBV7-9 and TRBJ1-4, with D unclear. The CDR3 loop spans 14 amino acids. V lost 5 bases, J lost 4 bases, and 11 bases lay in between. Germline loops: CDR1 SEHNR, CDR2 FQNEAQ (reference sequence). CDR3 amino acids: CASSDSGGNEKLFF. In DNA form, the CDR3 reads TGTGCCAGCAGCGATAGCGGCGGTAATGAAAAACTGTTTTTT.

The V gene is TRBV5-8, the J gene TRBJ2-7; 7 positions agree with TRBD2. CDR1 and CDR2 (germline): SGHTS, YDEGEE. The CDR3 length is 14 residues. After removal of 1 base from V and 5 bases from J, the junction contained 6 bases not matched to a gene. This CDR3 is CASSLPALADEQYF. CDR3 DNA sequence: TGTGCCAGCAGCTTGCCGGCCCTAGCGGACGAGCAGTACTTC.

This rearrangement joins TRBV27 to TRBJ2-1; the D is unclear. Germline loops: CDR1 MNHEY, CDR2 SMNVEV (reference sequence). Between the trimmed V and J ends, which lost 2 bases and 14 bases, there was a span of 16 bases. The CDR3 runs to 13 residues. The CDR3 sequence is CASSLARSQSEFF. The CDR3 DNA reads TGTGCCAGCAGTTTAGCCAGGTCTCAATCTGAGTTCTTC.

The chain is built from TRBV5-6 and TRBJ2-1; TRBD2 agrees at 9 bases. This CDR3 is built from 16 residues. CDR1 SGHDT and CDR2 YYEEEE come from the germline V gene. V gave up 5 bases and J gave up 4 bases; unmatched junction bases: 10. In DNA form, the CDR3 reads TGTGCCAGCAGACCCAACCCGACTAGCGGTTACAATGAGCAGTTCTTC. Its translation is CASRPNPTSGYNEQFF.

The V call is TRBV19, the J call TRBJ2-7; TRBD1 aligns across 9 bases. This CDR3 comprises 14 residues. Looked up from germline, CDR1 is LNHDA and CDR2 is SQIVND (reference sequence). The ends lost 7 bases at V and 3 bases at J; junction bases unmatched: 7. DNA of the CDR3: TGTGCCAGTATGGGGACAGGGAGAAACTACGAGCAGTACTTC. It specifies CASMGTGRNYEQYF.